These 24 T cell receptor beta chains came from one sample sequenced in a study of T cells in Graves' hyperthyroidism and ophthalmopathy. From RNA transcripts, TCR beta CDR3 regions were amplified. First-round RT-PCR with HTBI primers amplified the TCR CDR3 region. One entry per CDR3 protein results from TCRdb running MiXCR on the multiplex PCR reads. Among about 96,000 distinct CDR3 sequences listed, under 65% were seen once. Sequencing input: blood. The receptor set was obtained from a middle-aged woman with Graves' hyperthyroidism.

The table lists this clonotype with a few counts. This chain joins TRBV7-8 and TRBJ2-7; D perhaps matches TRBD2 (6 bases). Per germline, CDR1 SGHVS and CDR2 FQNEAQ. This CDR3 is 14 amino acids long. Between the trimmed V and J ends, which lost 5 bases and 4 bases, there was a span of 15 bases. The chain's CDR3 is CASSPDSGRYEQYF. CDR3 nucleotides: TGTGCCAGCAGCCCCGATAGCGGCCGGTACGAGCAGTACTTC.

This clonotype was detected many times. V usage is TRBV5-1 and J usage is TRBJ1-5; perhaps TRBD1 as D (6 bases). Trimming cost V 6 bases and J 0 bases, with 13 bases left between them. Germline V gene sequence: CDR1 SGHRS, CDR2 YFSETQ. The CDR3 totals 15 residues. CDR3 sequence reads: CASIRDTDSNQPQHF. CDR3 in DNA: TGCGCCAGCATACGGGACACGGATAGCAATCAGCCCCAGCATTTT.

The genes are TRBV25-1 and TRBJ2-7; the match to TRBD1 covers 7 bases. Trimming cost V 4 bases and J 4 bases; bases outside gene matches: 7. The CDR3 has 14 residues. CDR1 MGHDK and CDR2 SYGVNS come from the germline V gene. Here the CDR3 DNA reads TGTGCCAGCAGTGCCCAGGACAGGCCATACGAGCAGTACTTC. This sequence encodes CASSAQDRPYEQYF.

Many counts were recorded for this clonotype. V and J are TRBV20-1 and TRBJ1-2; unclear D gene. Per the germline V gene, CDR1 is DFQATT and CDR2 is SNEGSKA (reference sequence). This CDR3 region has 14 residues. The V and J ends lost 0 bases and 4 bases respectively, with 12 bases between them. This CDR3 reads CSARDQKTAYGYTF. The CDR3 DNA reads TGCAGTGCTAGAGATCAAAAGACGGCCTATGGCTACACCTTC.

The V gene is TRBV30, the J gene TRBJ1-2; 10 bases fit TRBD1. CDR1 GTSNPN and CDR2 SVGIG come from the germline V gene (reference sequence). J gave up 4 bases and V 4 bases, and 6 bases lay outside the gene matches. This CDR3 contains 14 residues. CDR3 sequence (DNA): TGTGCCTGGAACGACAGGGGGCTACGCTATGGCTACACCTTC. It translates to CAWNDRGLRYGYTF.

The chain carries TRBV7-8 and TRBJ2-5; D gene ambiguous. Germline V gene data show CDR1 as SGHVS and CDR2 as FQNEAQ. Trimming shortened V by 5 bases and J by 9 bases, and 28 bases separated the two germline ends. The CDR3 covers 17 residues. CDR3 sequence (DNA): TGTGCCAGCAGCCCGCTCTCTTGGCAGACGAGCAATCAGCCCCAGTACTTC. Amino acids: CASSPLSWQTSNQPQYF.

This clonotype was seen ten or more times. The CDR3 DNA reads as TGTGCCAGCAGCGCCGGGGTAGGACAGGCTGGAGCTTTCTTT. This gives the protein CASSAGVGQAGAFF. V is TRBV4-2 and J is TRBJ1-1, with 7 positions matching TRBD1. The V and J ends lost 5 bases and 10 bases, in that order; junction bases with no gene match: 13. Germline V gene data show CDR1 as LGHNA and CDR2 as YNFKEQ. This CDR3 spans 14 amino acids.

This chain connects TRBV7-8 to TRBJ1-2; the match to TRBD1 covers 7 bases. The CDR3 extends over 17 amino acids. Germline CDR1 is SGHVS and CDR2 is FQNEAQ. With 1 base clipped from V and 0 bases from J, the junction kept 8 bases outside the gene matches. The CDR3 loop reads CASSLDGRGGANYGYTF. The CDR3 nucleotides are TGTGCCAGCAGCTTAGACGGGAGAGGGGGCGCTAACTATGGCTACACCTTC.

Worth noting for this clonotype: A much larger clone lies one base from this, so it may be a read error. Because it lacks the conserved phenylalanine or tryptophan at the end, this CDR3 is likely a read error. No DNA is shown, since the ends of the CDR3 on it are uncertain; the CDR3 is the one TCRdb lists. The rearrangement links TRBV5-2 to TRBJ1-2. TRBV5-2 corresponds to a pseudogene. The CDR3 is made up of 13 amino acids, end residues included. The CDR3 spells CASKDRGGYGYTS.

In this sample, this clonotype turned up many times. The chain carries TRBV20-1 and TRBJ1-3; possibly TRBD1 for D (5 bases). Trimming left V 0 bases short and J 0 bases short, with 6 bases between. Germline-derived CDR1 and CDR2 are DFQATT and SNEGSKA (reference sequence). The CDR3 length is 14 residues. CDR3 in DNA: TGCAGTGCTAGAGATCAGGGCTCTGGAAACACCATATATTTT. This translates into CSARDQGSGNTIYF.

The gene calls are TRBV5-1 and TRBJ1-3, with 7 positions matching TRBD1. The germline V gene has CDR1 SGHRS and CDR2 YFSETQ. This CDR3 has 16 residues. V was clipped by 2 bases and J by 8 bases; unmatched bases: 13. The CDR3 loop is CASSLQGPDGGYTIYF. CDR3 nucleotide sequence: TGCGCCAGCAGCTTACAGGGGCCGGATGGGGGCTACACCATATATTTT.

The V call is TRBV5-6, the J call TRBJ1-5; D gene uncertain. This CDR3 region has 15 residues. Germline CDR1 SGHDT, CDR2 YYEEEE. V was shortened by 5 bases and J by 3 bases, with 15 bases between the two germline ends. For the CDR3, the DNA is TGTGCCAGCAGTTTACTGGGTATCACCAATCAGCCCCAGCATTTT. This sequence encodes CASSLLGITNQPQHF.

There are many counts of this clonotype. The rearrangement uses TRBV7-2 and TRBJ1-1; D might be TRBD1 (6 bases). The germline gives CDR1 SGHTA, CDR2 FQGNSA. Between the trimmed V and J ends, which lost 8 bases and 7 bases, there was a span of 20 bases. CDR3 length: 14 residues. In DNA form, the CDR3 reads TGTGCCAGCTCATCCTCCGACAGGAAGAGTGAAGCTTTCTTT. Its protein is CASSSSDRKSEAFF.

The sample holds a few counts of this clonotype. The rearrangement links TRBV9 to TRBJ1-2; D is perhaps TRBD1 (5 bases). The ends were cut back, 4 bases at V and 6 bases at J, with 10 bases in the middle. The CDR3 runs to 12 residues. The V gene's germline CDR1 is SGDLS and CDR2 YYNGEE. CDR3 amino acids: CASSLQGDGYTF. DNA for the CDR3: TGTGCCAGCAGCTTACAAGGGGATGGCTACACCTTC. The full variable domain, its missing parts supplied by reference TRBV9 and TRBJ1-2, is DSGVTQTPKHLITATGQRVTLRCSPRSGDLSVYWYQQSLDQGLQFLIQYYNGEERAKGNILERFSAQQFPDLHSELNLSSLELGDSALYFCASSLQGDGYTFGSGTRLTVV.

The V gene is TRBV12-5, the J gene TRBJ1-4; TRBD1 agrees at 10 bases. V shed 0 bases and J 12 bases; nucleotides not matched to a gene: 1. This CDR3 comprises 13 residues. Germline CDR1 is LGHNT and CDR2 is FRNRAP. The CDR3 is CASGLVGTGELFF. The DNA of the CDR3 is TGTGCTAGTGGTTTGGTGGGGACAGGGGAACTGTTTTTT. The variable domain in full, completed from reference TRBV12-5 and TRBJ1-4, reads DARVTQTPRHKVTEMGQEVTMRCQPILGHNTVFWYRQTMMQGLELLAYFRNRAPLDDSGMPKDRFSAEMPDATLATLKIQPSEPRDSAVYFCASGLVGTGELFFGSGTQLSVL.

V and J are TRBV20-1 and TRBJ2-7, with 13 bases that match TRBD2. Germline V gene data show CDR1 as DFQATT and CDR2 as SNEGSKA (reference sequence). The junction had 6 bases not matched to a gene; V was cut back by 2 bases and J by 2 bases. The CDR3 runs 16 residues. This CDR3 reads CSARPPGLAGAYEQYF. The DNA for the CDR3 is TGCAGTGCTAGACCCCCCGGACTAGCGGGAGCCTACGAGCAGTACTTC.

The chain carries TRBV12-3 or TRBV12-4 and TRBJ1-4; maybe TRBD1 (6 bases). V was trimmed by 2 bases and J by 8 bases, leaving 9 bases between them. This CDR3 comprises 13 residues. Here the CDR3 reads CASSLRQEEKLFF. The CDR3 region has the DNA TGTGCCAGCAGTTTACGACAGGAGGAAAAACTGTTTTTT.

This clonotype was seen at least ten times. This chain links TRBV7-2 with TRBJ1-5; D uncertain. Trimming removed 4 bases from V and 12 bases from J, with 16 bases in between. The CDR3 sequence is 13 residues long. Germline loops: CDR1 SGHTA, CDR2 FQGNSA. The CDR3 DNA sequence: TGTGCCAGCAGCTCAGGACCGGAGAGGGACCAGCATTTT. Its protein is CASSSGPERDQHF.

This chain connects TRBV29-1 to TRBJ1-5; tentative D call: TRBD1 (5 bases). The CDR3 spans 15 residues. In germline, CDR1 is SQVTM, CDR2 ANQGSEA. V lost 6 bases and J lost 6, with 21 bases in between. The CDR3 nucleotides read TGCAGCGTAGGAACAATGGGGGATGGTGGTCAGCCCCAGCATTTT. The encoded protein is CSVGTMGDGGQPQHF.

Remarks on this clonotype: This is likely a read error, given that the CDR3 carries no conserved phenylalanine or tryptophan at its end. The chain uses TRBV7-2 and TRBJ2-7, with D perhaps being TRBD1 or TRBD2 (5 bases each). Trimming took off 1 base at V and 2 bases at J, with 9 bases between the two ends. CDR1 and CDR2 from the germline V gene are SGHTA and FQGNSA. This CDR3 comprises 14 residues. The CDR3 DNA is TGTGCCAGCAGCTTAGGAGGGGCGACCTACGAGCAGTACCTC. Its protein product is CASSLGGATYEQYL.

This clonotype has at least ten counts. This chain connects TRBV2 to TRBJ1-1; no clear D gene. Between the trimmed V and J ends, which lost 0 bases and 4 bases, there was a span of 15 bases. Germline CDR1 is SNHLY and CDR2 is FYNNEI. The CDR3 is made up of 16 amino acids. For the CDR3, the DNA is TGTGCCAGCAGTGAAGCTGTTCAGACTCCGGGCACTGAAGCTTTCTTT. Translating it yields CASSEAVQTPGTEAFF.

In its sample, this clonotype was seen many times. J is TRBJ2-7 and V is TRBV5-6; possible D gene TRBD1, 7 bases. This CDR3 has 15 amino acids. V lost 4 bases to trimming and J lost 4 bases, with 18 bases between them. Germline V lookup: CDR1 SGHDT, CDR2 YYEEEE. The CDR3 protein is CASSPAGTAIYEQYF. CDR3 sequence (DNA): TGTGCCAGCAGCCCGGCGGGGACAGCGATTTACGAGCAGTACTTC.

This clonotype was seen at least ten times. The chain has TRBV7-6 and TRBJ2-5; 9 nucleotides line up with TRBD2. Trimming removed 1 base from V and 4 bases from J; junction bases left unmatched: 13. The CDR3 is 18 amino acids. Looked up from germline, CDR1 is SGHVS and CDR2 is FNYEAQ. The CDR3 is CASSLGVPSGTLRETQYF. CDR3 sequence (DNA): TGTGCCAGCAGCTTAGGAGTACCTAGCGGGACGCTCCGAGAGACCCAGTACTTC.

The chain couples TRBV29-1 to TRBJ2-2; 9 bases fit TRBD1. Per the germline V gene, CDR1 is SQVTM and CDR2 is ANQGSEA. The CDR3 runs to 13 residues. J gave up 6 bases and V 2 bases, and 1 base lay outside the gene matches. CDR3 in amino acids: CSVERDRAGELFF. CDR3 DNA sequence: TGCAGCGTTGAACGGGACAGGGCCGGGGAGCTGTTTTTT.